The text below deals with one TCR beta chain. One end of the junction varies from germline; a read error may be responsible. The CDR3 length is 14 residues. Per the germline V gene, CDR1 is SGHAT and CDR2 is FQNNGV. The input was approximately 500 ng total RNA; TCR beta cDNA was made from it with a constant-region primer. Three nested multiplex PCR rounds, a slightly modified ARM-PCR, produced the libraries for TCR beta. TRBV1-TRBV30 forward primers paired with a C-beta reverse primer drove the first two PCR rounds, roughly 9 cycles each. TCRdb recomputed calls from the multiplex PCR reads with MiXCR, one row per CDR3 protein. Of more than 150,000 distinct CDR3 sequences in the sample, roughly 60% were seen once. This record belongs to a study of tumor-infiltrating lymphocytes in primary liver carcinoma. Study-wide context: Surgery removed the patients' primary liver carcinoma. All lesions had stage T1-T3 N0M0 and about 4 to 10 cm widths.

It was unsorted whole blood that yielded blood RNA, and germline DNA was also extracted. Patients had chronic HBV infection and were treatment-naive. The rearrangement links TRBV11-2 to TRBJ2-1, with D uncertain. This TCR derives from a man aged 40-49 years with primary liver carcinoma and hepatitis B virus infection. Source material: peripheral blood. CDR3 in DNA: TGTGCCAGCAGCTTAGGCTCGTCCTACGATGAGCTGTTCTTC. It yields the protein CASSLGSSYDELFF.